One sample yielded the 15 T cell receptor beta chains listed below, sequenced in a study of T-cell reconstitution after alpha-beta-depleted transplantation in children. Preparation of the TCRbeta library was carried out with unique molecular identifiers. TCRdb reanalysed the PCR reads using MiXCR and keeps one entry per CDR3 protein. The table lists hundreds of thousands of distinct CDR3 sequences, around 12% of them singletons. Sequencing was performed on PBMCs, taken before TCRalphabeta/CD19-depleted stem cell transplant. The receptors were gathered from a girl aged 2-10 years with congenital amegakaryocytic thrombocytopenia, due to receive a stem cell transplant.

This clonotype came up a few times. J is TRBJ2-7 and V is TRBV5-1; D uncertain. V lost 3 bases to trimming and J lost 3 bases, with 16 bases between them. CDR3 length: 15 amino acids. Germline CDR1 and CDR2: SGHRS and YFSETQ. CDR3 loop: CASSSAPGASYEQYF. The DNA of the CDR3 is TGCGCCAGCAGCTCGGCTCCGGGTGCCAGCTACGAGCAGTACTTC.

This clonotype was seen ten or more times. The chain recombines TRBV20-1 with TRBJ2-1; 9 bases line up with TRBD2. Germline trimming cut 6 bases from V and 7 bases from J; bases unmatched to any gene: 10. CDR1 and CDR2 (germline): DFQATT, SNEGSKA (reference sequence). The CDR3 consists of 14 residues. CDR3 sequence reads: CSAARGGRENEQFF. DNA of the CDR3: TGCAGTGCGGCGAGGGGCGGGAGGGAAAATGAGCAGTTCTTC.

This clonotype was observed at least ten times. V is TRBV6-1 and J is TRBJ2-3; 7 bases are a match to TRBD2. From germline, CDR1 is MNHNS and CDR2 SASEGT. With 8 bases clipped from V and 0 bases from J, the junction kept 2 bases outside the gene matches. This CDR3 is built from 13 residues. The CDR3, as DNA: TGTGCCAGCCGGCGGGAGAGCACAGATACGCAGTATTTT. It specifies CASRRESTDTQYF.

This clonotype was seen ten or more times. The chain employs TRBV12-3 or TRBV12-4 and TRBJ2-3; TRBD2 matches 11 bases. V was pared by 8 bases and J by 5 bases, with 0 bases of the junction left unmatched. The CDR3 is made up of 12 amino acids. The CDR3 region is CASGLAGDTQYF. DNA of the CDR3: TGTGCCAGCGGACTAGCGGGAGATACGCAGTATTTT.

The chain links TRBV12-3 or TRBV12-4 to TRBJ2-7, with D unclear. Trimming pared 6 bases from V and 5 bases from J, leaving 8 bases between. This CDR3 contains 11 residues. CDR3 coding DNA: TGTGCCAGCAGCCGAGGACACGAGCAGTACTTC. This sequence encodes CASSRGHEQYF.

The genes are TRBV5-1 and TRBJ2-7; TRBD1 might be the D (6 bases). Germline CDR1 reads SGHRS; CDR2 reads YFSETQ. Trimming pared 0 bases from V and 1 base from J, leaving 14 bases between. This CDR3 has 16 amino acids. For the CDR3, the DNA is TGCGCCAGCAGCTTGGATGGACAGCTCTTTTCCTACGAGCAGTACTTC. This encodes CASSLDGQLFSYEQYF.

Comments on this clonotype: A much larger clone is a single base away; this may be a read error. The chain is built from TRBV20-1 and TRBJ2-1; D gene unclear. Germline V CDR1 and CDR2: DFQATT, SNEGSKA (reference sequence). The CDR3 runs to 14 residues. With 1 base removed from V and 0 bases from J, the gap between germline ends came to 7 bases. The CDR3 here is CSARAYSSYNEQFF. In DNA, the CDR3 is TGCAGTGCTAGAGCCTATAGCTCCTACAATGAGCAGTTCTTC.

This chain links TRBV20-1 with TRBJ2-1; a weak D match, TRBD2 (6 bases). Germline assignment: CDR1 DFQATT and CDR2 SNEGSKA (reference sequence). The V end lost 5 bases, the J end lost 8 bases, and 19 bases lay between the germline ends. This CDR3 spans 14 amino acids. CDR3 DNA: TGCAGTGCTCCCCCTCGCGGGATTTCGGATGAGCAGTTCTTC. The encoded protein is CSAPPRGISDEQFF.

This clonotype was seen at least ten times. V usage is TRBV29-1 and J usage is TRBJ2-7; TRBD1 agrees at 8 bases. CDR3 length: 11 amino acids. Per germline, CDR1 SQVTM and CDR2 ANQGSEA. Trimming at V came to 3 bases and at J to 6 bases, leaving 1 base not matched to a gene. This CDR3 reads CSVEDRAEQYF. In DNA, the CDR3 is TGCAGCGTTGAGGACAGGGCCGAGCAGTACTTC.

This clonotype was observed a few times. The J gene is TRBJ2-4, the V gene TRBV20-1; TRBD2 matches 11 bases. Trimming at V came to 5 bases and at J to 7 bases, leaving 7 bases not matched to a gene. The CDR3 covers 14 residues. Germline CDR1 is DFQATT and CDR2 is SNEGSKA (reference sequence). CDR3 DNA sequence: TGCAGTGCTTTTACTAGCGGGAGTTCTAACATTCAGTACTTC. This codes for CSAFTSGSSNIQYF.

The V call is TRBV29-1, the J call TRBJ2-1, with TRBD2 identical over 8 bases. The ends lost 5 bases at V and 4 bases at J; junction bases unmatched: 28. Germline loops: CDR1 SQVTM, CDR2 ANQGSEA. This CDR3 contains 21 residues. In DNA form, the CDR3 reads TGCAGCGTTTTTAGACCCCTAACGTCTACTACTAGCGGCCCGAGGTACAATGAGCAGTTCTTC. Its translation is CSVFRPLTSTTSGPRYNEQFF.

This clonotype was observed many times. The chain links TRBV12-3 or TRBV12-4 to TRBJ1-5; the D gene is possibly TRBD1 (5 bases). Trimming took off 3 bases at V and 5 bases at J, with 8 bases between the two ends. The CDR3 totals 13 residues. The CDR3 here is CASSFWGDQPQHF. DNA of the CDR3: TGTGCCAGCAGTTTTTGGGGGGATCAGCCCCAGCATTTT.

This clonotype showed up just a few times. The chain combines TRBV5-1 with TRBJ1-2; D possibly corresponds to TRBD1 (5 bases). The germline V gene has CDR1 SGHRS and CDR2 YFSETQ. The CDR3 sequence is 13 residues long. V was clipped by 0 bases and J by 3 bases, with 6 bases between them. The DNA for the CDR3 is TGCGCCAGCAGCTTGGTGACAGACTATGGCTACACCTTC. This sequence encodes CASSLVTDYGYTF.

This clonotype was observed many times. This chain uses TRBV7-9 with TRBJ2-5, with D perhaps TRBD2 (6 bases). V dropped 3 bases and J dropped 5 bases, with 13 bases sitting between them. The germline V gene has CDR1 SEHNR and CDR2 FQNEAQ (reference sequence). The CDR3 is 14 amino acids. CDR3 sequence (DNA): TGTGCCAGCAGCTTGGGACTCCAAACGGAGACCCAGTACTTC. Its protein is CASSLGLQTETQYF.

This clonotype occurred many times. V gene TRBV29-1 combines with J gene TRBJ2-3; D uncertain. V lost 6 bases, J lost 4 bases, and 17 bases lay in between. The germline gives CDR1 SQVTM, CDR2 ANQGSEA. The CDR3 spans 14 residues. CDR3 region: CSVGSPAPADTQYF. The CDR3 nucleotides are TGCAGCGTCGGCTCCCCTGCCCCAGCAGATACGCAGTATTTT.